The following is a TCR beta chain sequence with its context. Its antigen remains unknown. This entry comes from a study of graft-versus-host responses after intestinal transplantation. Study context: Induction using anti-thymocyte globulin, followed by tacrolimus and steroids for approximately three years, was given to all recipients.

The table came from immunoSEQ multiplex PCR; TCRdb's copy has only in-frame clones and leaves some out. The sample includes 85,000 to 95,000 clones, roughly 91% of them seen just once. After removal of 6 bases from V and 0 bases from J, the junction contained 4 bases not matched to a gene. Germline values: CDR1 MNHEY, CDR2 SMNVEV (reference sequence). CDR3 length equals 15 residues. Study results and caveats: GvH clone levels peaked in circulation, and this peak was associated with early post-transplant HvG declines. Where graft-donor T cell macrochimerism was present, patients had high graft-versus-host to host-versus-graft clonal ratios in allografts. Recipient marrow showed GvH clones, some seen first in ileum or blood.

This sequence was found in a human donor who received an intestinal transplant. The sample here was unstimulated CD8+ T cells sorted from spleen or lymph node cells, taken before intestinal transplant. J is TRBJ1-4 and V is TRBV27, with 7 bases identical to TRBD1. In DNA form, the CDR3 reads TGTGCCAGCAGCCAGGGGGAGGCAACTAATGAAAAACTGTTTTTT. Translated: CASSQGEATNEKLFF.